The clone carrying this T cell receptor beta chain has a count of ten or more. Its antigen remains unknown. The data are from a study of molecular identifiers for immune sequencing clone quantification. About the study: Five portions were made in replicates from RNA of roughly 20,000 or 100,000 naive CD8 cells, and four underwent sequencing.

Whole-study findings and limits: Clones above 20 RNA copies contained over 98% of effector molecules and under 1% of naive molecules.

This CDR3 comprises 14 residues. Germline CDR1 reads MNHEY; CDR2 reads SVGAGI. Trimming took off 7 bases at V and 1 base at J, with 12 bases between the two ends. TCRdb redid the calling of the PCR reads with MiXCR, one entry per CDR3 protein. The profile shows over 600,000 distinct CDR3 sequences, about 20% of them singletons. Naive CD8 T cells were picked out by sorting for CD8+CD4-CCR7+CD45RA+. Sample: naive CD8+ T cells from blood, with Jurkat cell RNA spiked in. Stated subset: FACS-sorted CD8+CD4-CCR7+CD45RA+ naive T cells. The V gene is TRBV6-5, the J gene TRBJ2-3, with a possible D match to TRBD2 (7 bases). The receptor was derived from a human donor in good health. Some libraries in this study had Jurkat cell RNA spiked in. The CDR3 DNA sequence: TGTGCCAGCACTAGGGGGGGGGGCACAGATACGCAGTATTTT. This sequence encodes CASTRGGGTDTQYF.